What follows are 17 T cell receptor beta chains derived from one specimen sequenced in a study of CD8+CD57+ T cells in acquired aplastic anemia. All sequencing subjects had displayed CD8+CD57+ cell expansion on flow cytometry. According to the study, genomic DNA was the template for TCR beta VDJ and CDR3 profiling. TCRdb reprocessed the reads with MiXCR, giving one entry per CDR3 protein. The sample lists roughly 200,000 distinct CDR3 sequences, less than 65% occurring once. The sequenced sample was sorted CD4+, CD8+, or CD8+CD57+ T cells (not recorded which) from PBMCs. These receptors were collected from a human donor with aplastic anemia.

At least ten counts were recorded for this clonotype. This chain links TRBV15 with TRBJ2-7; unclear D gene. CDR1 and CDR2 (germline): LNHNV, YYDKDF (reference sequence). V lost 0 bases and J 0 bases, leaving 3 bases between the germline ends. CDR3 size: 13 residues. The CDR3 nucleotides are TGTGCCACCAGCAGAGACGACTCCTACGAGCAGTACTTC. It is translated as CATSRDDSYEQYF.

The CDR3 protein is CSVGRLVTEAFF. Here the CDR3 DNA reads TGCAGCGTTGGAAGACTCGTCACTGAAGCTTTCTTT. This rearrangement joins TRBV29-1 to TRBJ1-1; D gene ambiguous. CDR3 size: 12 residues. In germline, CDR1 is SQVTM, CDR2 ANQGSEA. V dropped 4 bases and J dropped 4 bases, with 10 bases sitting between them.

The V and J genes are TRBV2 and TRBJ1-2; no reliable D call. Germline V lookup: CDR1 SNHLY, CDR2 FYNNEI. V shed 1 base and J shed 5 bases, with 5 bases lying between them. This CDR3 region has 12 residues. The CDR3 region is CASSEGAYGYTF. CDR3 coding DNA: TGTGCCAGCAGTGAAGGGGCATATGGCTACACCTTC.

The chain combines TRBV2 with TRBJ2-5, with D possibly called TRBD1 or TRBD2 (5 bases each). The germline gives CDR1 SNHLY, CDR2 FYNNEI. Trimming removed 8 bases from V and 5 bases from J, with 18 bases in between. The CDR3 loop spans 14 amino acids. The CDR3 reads CASLGDAPVETQYF. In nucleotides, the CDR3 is TGTGCCAGCCTTGGGGACGCGCCTGTGGAGACCCAGTACTTC.

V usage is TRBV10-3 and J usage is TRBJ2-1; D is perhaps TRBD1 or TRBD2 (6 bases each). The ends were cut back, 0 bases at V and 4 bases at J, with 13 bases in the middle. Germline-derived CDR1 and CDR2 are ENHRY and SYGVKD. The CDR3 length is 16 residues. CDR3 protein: CAISESGGGGYNEQFF. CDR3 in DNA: TGTGCCATCAGTGAGTCTGGAGGAGGGGGTTACAATGAGCAGTTCTTC.

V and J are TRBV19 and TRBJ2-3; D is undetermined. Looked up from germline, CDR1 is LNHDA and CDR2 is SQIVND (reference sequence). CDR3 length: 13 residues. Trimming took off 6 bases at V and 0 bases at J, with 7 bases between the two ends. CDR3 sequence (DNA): TGTGCCAGTAGGAAGACTAGCACAGATACGCAGTATTTT. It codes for CASRKTSTDTQYF.

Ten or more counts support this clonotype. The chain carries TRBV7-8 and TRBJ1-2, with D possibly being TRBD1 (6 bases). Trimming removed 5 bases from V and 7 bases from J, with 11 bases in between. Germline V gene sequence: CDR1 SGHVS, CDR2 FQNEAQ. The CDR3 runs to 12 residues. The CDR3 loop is CASSPRTVGYTF. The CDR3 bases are TGTGCCAGCAGCCCCCGGACAGTTGGCTACACCTTC.

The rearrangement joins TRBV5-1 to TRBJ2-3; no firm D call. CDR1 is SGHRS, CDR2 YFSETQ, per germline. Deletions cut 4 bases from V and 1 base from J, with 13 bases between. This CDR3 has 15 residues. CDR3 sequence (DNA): TGCGCCAGCAGCATGATACGTGGTGGCACAGATACGCAGTATTTT. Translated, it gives CASSMIRGGTDTQYF. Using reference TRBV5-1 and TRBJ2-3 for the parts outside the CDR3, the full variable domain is KAGVTQTPRYLIKTRGQQVTLSCSPISGHRSVSWYQQTPGQGLQFLFEYFSETQRNKGNFPGRFSGRQFSNSRSEMNVSTLELGDSALYLCASSMIRGGTDTQYFGPGTRLTVL.

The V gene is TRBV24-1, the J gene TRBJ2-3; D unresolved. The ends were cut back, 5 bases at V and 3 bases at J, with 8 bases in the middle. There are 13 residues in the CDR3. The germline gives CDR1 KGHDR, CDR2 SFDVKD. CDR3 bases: TGTGCCACCAGTGCTACGGCAACAGATACGCAGTATTTT. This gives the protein CATSATATDTQYF.

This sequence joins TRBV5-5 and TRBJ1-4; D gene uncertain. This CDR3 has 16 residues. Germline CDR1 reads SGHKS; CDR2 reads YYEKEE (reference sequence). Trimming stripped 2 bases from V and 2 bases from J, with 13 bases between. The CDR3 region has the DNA TGTGCCAGCAGCTTTTCCCCCGCAGCTACTAATGAAAAACTGTTTTTT. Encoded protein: CASSFSPAATNEKLFF.

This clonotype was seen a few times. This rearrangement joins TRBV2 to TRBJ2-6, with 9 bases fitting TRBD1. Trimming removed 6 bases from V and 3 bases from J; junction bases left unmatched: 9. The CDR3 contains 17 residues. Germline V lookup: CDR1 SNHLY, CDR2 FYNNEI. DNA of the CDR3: TGTGCCAGCAGCTTGGGACAGGGAGTAAGTGGGGCCAACGTCCTGACTTTC. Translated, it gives CASSLGQGVSGANVLTF. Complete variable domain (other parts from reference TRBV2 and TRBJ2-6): EPEVTQTPSHQVTQMGQEVILRCVPISNHLYFYWYRQILGQKVEFLVSFYNNEISEKSEIFDDQFSVERPDGSNFTLKIRSTKLEDSAMYFCASSLGQGVSGANVLTFGAGSRLTVL.

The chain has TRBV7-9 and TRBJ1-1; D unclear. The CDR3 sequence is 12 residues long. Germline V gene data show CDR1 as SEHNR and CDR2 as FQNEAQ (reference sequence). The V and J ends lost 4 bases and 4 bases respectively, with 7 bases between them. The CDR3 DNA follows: TGTGCCAGCAGCTCCCCTCTCACTGAAGCTTTCTTT. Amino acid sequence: CASSSPLTEAFF.

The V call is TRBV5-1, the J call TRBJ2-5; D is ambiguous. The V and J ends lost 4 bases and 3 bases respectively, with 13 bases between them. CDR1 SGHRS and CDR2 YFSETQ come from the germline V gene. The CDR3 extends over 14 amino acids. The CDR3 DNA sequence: TGCGCCAGCAGCATGACACAACTGGAAGAGACCCAGTACTTC. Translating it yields CASSMTQLEETQYF.

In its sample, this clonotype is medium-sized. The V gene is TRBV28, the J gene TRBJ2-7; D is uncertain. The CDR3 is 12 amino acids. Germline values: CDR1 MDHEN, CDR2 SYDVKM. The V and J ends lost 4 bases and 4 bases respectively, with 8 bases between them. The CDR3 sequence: CASSWVGYEQYF. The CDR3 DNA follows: TGTGCCAGCAGTTGGGTAGGTTACGAGCAGTACTTC.

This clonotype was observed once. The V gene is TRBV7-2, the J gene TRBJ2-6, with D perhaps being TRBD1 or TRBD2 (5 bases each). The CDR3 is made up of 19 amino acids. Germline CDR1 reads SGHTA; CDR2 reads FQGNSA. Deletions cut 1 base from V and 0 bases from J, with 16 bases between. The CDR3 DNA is TGTGCCAGCAGCTTAGTCTCCGGGACGGCTCCCTCTGGGGCCAACGTCCTGACTTTC. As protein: CASSLVSGTAPSGANVLTF. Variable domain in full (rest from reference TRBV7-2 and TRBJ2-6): GAGVSQSPSNKVTEKGKDVELRCDPISGHTALYWYRQSLGQGLEFLIYFQGNSAPDKSGLPSDRFSAERTGGSVSTLTIQRTQQEDSAVYLCASSLVSGTAPSGANVLTFGAGSRLTVL.

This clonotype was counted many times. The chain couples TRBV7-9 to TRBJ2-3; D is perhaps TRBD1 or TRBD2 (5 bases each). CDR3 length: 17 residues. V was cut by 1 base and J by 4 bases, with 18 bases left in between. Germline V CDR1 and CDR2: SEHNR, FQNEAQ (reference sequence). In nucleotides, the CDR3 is TGTGCCAGCAGCTTAGTCCCAGGGCAGGGACGCGCAGATACGCAGTATTTT. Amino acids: CASSLVPGQGRADTQYF.

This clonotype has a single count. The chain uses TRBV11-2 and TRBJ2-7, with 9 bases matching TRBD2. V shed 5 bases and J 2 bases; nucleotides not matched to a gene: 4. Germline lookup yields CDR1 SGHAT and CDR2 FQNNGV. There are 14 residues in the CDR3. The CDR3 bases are TGTGCCAGCAGCAACGGCGGGAGGGCCTACGAGCAGTACTTC. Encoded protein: CASSNGGRAYEQYF.